Following are 18 T cell receptor beta chains from one sample sequenced in a study of shared clonotypes between healthy human individuals (dated by TCRdb to 2020 to 2021). Library method: the immunoSEQ multiplex PCR assay. Drawn from immuneACCESS, this table holds only the in-frame rearrangements with V and J called that TCRdb kept. Clones are partly lost; checked studies trace under half to an unresolved V gene and leave the rest unexplained. The sample table lists about 2.4 million clones, over 85% of them with a count of one. Of the sample, about 0.39% is held by the ten largest clones. The sample taken for sequencing was naive CD4+ T cells from PBMCs. The cell subset or site label, read with the paper, signifies: CD45RA+ positively selected. The origin of the receptors is a young man in good health. Some clones in this sample may be carry-over from other donors' samples.

This rearrangement joins TRBV27 to TRBJ2-7, with TRBD2 identical over 12 bases. The CDR3 spans 15 residues. V shed 5 bases and J 3 bases; nucleotides not matched to a gene: 5. The germline V gene encodes CDR1 MNHEY and CDR2 SMNVEV (reference sequence). Written as DNA, the CDR3 is TGTGCCAGCAGTCCTCGGACTAGCGGGAACTACGAGCAGTACTTC. Its translation: CASSPRTSGNYEQYF.

The chain uses TRBV7-9 and TRBJ2-1, with a possible D match to TRBD1 (6 bases). Germline V gene data show CDR1 as SEHNR and CDR2 as FQNEAQ (reference sequence). The CDR3 sequence is 15 residues long. V lost 3 bases and J lost 1, with 10 bases in between. CDR3 DNA: TGTGCCAGCAGCTTCTCAGGGGCGTCCTACAATGAGCAGTTCTTC. This gives the protein CASSFSGASYNEQFF.

The chain recombines TRBV5-4 with TRBJ2-7; TRBD2 aligns across 10 bases. The V segment lost 1 base and the J segment 6 bases; nucleotides outside the gene matches: 10. The CDR3 spans 16 residues. Germline CDR1 reads SGHNT; CDR2 reads YYREEE (reference sequence). The CDR3: CASSLPPASGRSEQYF. Here the CDR3 DNA reads TGTGCCAGCAGCTTGCCACCCGCTAGCGGGAGATCCGAGCAGTACTTC.

The chain combines TRBV2 with TRBJ2-2, with TRBD2 matching over 8 bases. The CDR3 spans 15 residues. V lost 9 bases and J lost 7; bases outside the gene matches: 13. CDR1 is SNHLY, CDR2 FYNNEI, per germline. The CDR3, as DNA: TGTGCCAGTGGTCGAGGAGCGGGAGTTGTCGGGGAGCTGTTTTTT. Its translation: CASGRGAGVVGELFF.

The genes are TRBV28 and TRBJ1-5; TRBD1 aligns across 11 bases. CDR3 size: 15 residues. The germline V gene has CDR1 MDHEN and CDR2 SYDVKM. The junction had 12 bases not matched to a gene; V was cut back by 6 bases and J by 11 bases. Here the CDR3 DNA reads TGTGCCAGCAGGGGGGGGACAGGGGGTGCCCGGACCCAGCATTTT. Its translation: CASRGGTGGARTQHF.

As to this clone: Other DNA sequences in the same sample also yield this CDR3. This chain joins TRBV7-9 and TRBJ1-1; no firm D call. CDR3 length equals 13 residues. The germline gives CDR1 SEHNR, CDR2 FQNEAQ (reference sequence). Trimming shortened V by 3 bases and J by 1 base, and 6 bases separated the two germline ends. CDR3 coding DNA: TGTGCCAGCAGCTTCGCTGGGAACACTGAAGCTTTCTTT. This gives the protein CASSFAGNTEAFF.

The chain combines TRBV4-3 with TRBJ2-1; D call uncertain. Germline V CDR1 and CDR2: LGHNA, YSLEER. V lost 0 bases and J lost 12, with 24 bases in between. The CDR3 extends over 17 amino acids. The CDR3 DNA reads TGCGCCAGCAGCCAAGATCATGCCAGCGCAACCTACAGAGGGCAGTTCTTC. This gives the protein CASSQDHASATYRGQFF.

The gene calls are TRBV5-5 and TRBJ2-7; tentative D call: TRBD2 (5 bases). Germline-derived CDR1 and CDR2 are SGHKS and YYEKEE (reference sequence). V shed 4 bases and J shed 6 bases, with 14 bases lying between them. The CDR3 is made up of 13 amino acids. CDR3 DNA sequence: TGTGCCAGCAGCACGGCCCTCCGGGGCGAGCAGTACTTC. Its translation is CASSTALRGEQYF.

The table lists this clone with a count of one. Distinct nucleotide sequences in the sample also encode this CDR3. The rearrangement links TRBV9 to TRBJ2-1; 7 bases are a match to TRBD2. The junction had 4 bases not matched to a gene; V was cut back by 0 bases and J by 4 bases. CDR1 is SGDLS, CDR2 YYNGEE, per germline. The CDR3 loop spans 15 amino acids. The CDR3 sequence is CASSVVPSGYNEQFF. As DNA, the CDR3 is TGTGCCAGCAGCGTAGTCCCTAGCGGATACAATGAGCAGTTCTTC.

As to this clone: The sample holds other DNA sequences that translate to the same CDR3. The chain employs TRBV19 and TRBJ2-1; D is unclear. The CDR3 sequence is 12 residues long. CDR1 LNHDA and CDR2 SQIVND come from the germline V gene (reference sequence). V lost 6 bases, J lost 0 bases, and 3 bases lay in between. The CDR3 loop is CASRSSYNEQFF. In nucleotides, the CDR3 is TGTGCCAGTAGGAGCTCCTACAATGAGCAGTTCTTC. The full variable domain, rest sourced from reference TRBV19 and TRBJ2-1, is DGGITQSPKYLFRKEGQNVTLSCEQNLNHDAMYWYRQDPGQGLRLIYYSQIVNDFQKGDIAEGYSVSREKKESFPLTVTSAQKNPTAFYLCASRSSYNEQFFGPGTRLTVL.

Remarks on this clone: Other DNA sequences in the sample encode the same CDR3. The rearrangement joins TRBV6-1 to TRBJ1-2; D is undetermined. Germline CDR1 MNHNS, CDR2 SASEGT. V was clipped by 2 bases and J by 3 bases, with 7 bases between them. The CDR3 has 13 amino acids. The CDR3, as DNA: TGTGCCAGCAGTGAACCCGGGGACTATGGCTACACCTTC. This gives the protein CASSEPGDYGYTF.

The V and J genes are TRBV6-1 and TRBJ2-7; D unclear. The CDR3 sequence is 15 residues long. Trimming cost V 2 bases and J 0 bases, with 11 bases left between them. Germline V gene lookup returns CDR1 MNHNS and CDR2 SASEGT. This chain's CDR3 is CASSELNSHSYEQYF. In DNA form, the CDR3 reads TGTGCCAGCAGTGAACTTAACTCCCACTCCTACGAGCAGTACTTC.

This chain joins TRBV7-2 and TRBJ1-4; no clear D. Per the germline V gene, CDR1 is SGHTA and CDR2 is FQGNSA. V was pared by 2 bases and J by 5 bases, with 6 bases between. The length of the CDR3 is 13 residues. The CDR3 here is CASSLYGNEKLFF. CDR3 nucleotides: TGTGCCAGCAGCTTATACGGAAATGAAAAACTGTTTTTT. Complete variable domain (other parts from reference TRBV7-2 and TRBJ1-4): GAGVSQSPSNKVTEKGKDVELRCDPISGHTALYWYRQSLGQGLEFLIYFQGNSAPDKSGLPSDRFSAERTGGSVSTLTIQRTQQEDSAVYLCASSLYGNEKLFFGSGTQLSVL.

This chain uses TRBV7-2 with TRBJ1-1; D uncertain. The CDR3 has 14 residues. Deletions cut 1 base from V and 4 bases from J, with 10 bases between. The germline V gene encodes CDR1 SGHTA and CDR2 FQGNSA. The CDR3 loop is CASSLVPSATEAFF. The CDR3 nucleotides are TGTGCCAGCAGCTTAGTCCCCTCTGCCACTGAAGCTTTCTTT.

This CDR3 reads CASRKTGPTEAFF. CDR3 sequence (DNA): TGTGCCAGCAGAAAGACAGGGCCCACTGAAGCTTTCTTT. This sequence joins TRBV6-5 and TRBJ1-1; 7 bases fit TRBD1. Germline V lookup: CDR1 MNHEY, CDR2 SVGAGI. This CDR3 has 13 residues. The J segment lost 4 bases and the V segment lost 6 bases, leaving 5 bases of the junction unmatched.

V gene TRBV4-1 combines with J gene TRBJ2-3; 8 bases agree with TRBD1. The germline V gene has CDR1 MGHRA and CDR2 YSYEKL. After removal of 1 base from V and 1 base from J, the junction contained 16 bases not matched to a gene. There are 20 residues in the CDR3. The CDR3 loop reads CASSQGETGAFFHRTDTQYF. CDR3 nucleotide sequence: TGCGCCAGCAGCCAAGGGGAGACAGGGGCGTTTTTTCACCGCACAGATACGCAGTATTTT.

Here the CDR3 reads CASSSAGPQETQYF. The CDR3 nucleotides are TGCGCCAGCAGCTCGGCCGGCCCTCAAGAGACCCAGTACTTC. This chain joins TRBV5-1 and TRBJ2-5; no definite D call. CDR3 length: 14 amino acids. Trimming left V 3 bases short and J 2 bases short, with 11 bases between. The germline gives CDR1 SGHRS, CDR2 YFSETQ.

The gene calls are TRBV7-6 and TRBJ2-7, with a tentative D call TRBD1 (6 bases). Germline V gene lookup returns CDR1 SGHVS and CDR2 FNYEAQ. V shed 1 base and J shed 0 bases, with 10 bases lying between them. The CDR3 consists of 15 residues. This chain's CDR3 is CASSLGQGRSYEQYF. CDR3 nucleotides: TGTGCCAGCAGCTTAGGGCAGGGGCGCTCCTACGAGCAGTACTTC.